This T cell receptor beta chain emerged from a study of blood T cell repertoires in COVID-19. On the study more broadly: PBMCs, B-cell-depleted T cells, or T cells were the source of the cDNA or gDNA that made up the material.

Recovered Cohort 3 donors showed two negative PCRs, clearance, or symptom resolution. Methods used by the authors: Nucleated cell counts were estimated from reference gene primer amplification. TCRdb's table, derived via immunoSEQ multiplex PCR, lists solely in-frame clones and lacks some. The V and J calls and the clone size are those of that table, but D and trimming were determined from the DNA. The table includes about 180,000 clones, roughly 86% detected once. J lost 0 bases, V lost 0 bases, and 5 bases had no gene match. The CDR3 runs 16 residues. The germline gives CDR1 SGHKS, CDR2 YYEKEE (reference sequence).

This chain connects TRBV5-5 to TRBJ1-2, with 7 bases aligning to TRBD1. This TCR derives from a woman in her 30s who had recovered from COVID-19. Sample: PBMCs or T cells enriched from blood (not recorded which). The chain's CDR3 is CASSLDLGQANYGYTF. The CDR3, as DNA: TGTGCCAGCAGCTTGGACCTAGGACAGGCTAACTATGGCTACACCTTC. The variable domain in full, with the rest retrieved from reference TRBV5-5 and TRBJ1-2, is DAGVTQSPTHLIKTRGQQVTLRCSPISGHKSVSWYQQVLGQGPQFIFQYYEKEERGRGNFPDRFSARQFPNYSSELNVNALLLGDSALYLCASSLDLGQANYGYTFGSGTRLTVV.